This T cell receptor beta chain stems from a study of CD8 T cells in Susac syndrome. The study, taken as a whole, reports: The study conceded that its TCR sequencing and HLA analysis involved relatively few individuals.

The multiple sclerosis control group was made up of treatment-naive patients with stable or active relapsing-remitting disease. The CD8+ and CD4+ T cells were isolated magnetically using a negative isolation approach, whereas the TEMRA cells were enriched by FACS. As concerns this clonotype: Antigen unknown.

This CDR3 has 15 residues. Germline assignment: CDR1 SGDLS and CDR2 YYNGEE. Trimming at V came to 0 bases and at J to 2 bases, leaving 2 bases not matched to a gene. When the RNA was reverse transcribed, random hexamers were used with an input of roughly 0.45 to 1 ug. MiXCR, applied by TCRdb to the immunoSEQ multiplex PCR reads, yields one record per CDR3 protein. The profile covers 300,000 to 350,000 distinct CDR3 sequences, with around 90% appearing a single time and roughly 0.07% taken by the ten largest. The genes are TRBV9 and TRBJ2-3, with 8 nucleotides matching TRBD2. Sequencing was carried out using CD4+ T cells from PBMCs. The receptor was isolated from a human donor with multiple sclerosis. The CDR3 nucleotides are TGTGCCAGCAGCGTAGCAGCGGGGGTCACAGATACGCAGTATTTT. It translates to CASSVAAGVTDTQYF.